The rows below give T cell receptor beta chains drawn from one sample of a study of vaccination effects on CD4 cells after COVID-19. Some clones are missing from TCRdb's copy, which holds only in-frame ones; the method was immunoSEQ multiplex PCR. The sample has roughly 15,000 clones; 76% are singletons. These receptors' antigens are unknown. Sample: CD4+ T cells from PBMCs cultured with HCoV-229E spike peptides, taken before COVID-19 vaccination. These TCRs come from a human donor who received a COVID-19 vaccine. Both conserved end residues are part of each CDR3. A D gene is named only where the DNA matches it firmly. Size values are once, few and many counts, or a class for expanded clones, and some rows have none.

NA TRBJ1-1 NA TRBV2 CASSDRGLLNTEAFF TGTGCCAGCAGTGACAGGGGCCTCTTGAACACTGAAGCTTTCTTT
NA TRBJ1-2 NA TRBV5-1 CASSLGAPGGYTF TGCGCCAGCAGCTTGGGGGCACCCGGGGGCTACACCTTC
few TRBJ2-1 TRBD2 TRBV12-3/TRBV12-4 CASRRLAGDEQFF TGTGCCAGCAGGCGACTAGCGGGAGATGAGCAGTTCTTC
NA TRBJ2-1 NA TRBV7-3 CASSPAVDRYNEQFF TGTGCCAGCAGCCCAGCCGTGGACAGATACAATGAGCAGTTCTTC
NA TRBJ1-1 TRBD1 TRBV2 CASSQQGGTEAFF TGTGCCAGCAGTCAACAGGGGGGCACTGAAGCTTTCTTT
few TRBJ1-6 NA TRBV5-5 CASSLAGQAISYNSPLHF TGTGCCAGCAGCTTGGCCGGGCAGGCGATCTCCTATAATTCACCCCTCCACTTT
once TRBJ2-2 NA TRBV7-2 CASRPSGGVNTGELFF TGTGCCAGCAGACCCAGTGGCGGTGTCAACACCGGGGAGCTGTTTTTT
NA TRBJ1-2 TRBD1 TRBV19 CASSAGTGGAYGYTF TGTGCCAGTAGTGCCGGGACAGGGGGCGCCTATGGCTACACCTTC
once TRBJ2-5 TRBD1 TRBV27 CASSSRTGAETQYF TGTGCCAGCAGTTCCCGGACAGGGGCAGAGACCCAGTACTTC
NA TRBJ1-5 NA TRBV6-1 CASSELPRPQHF TGTGCCAGCAGTGAGCTTCCGAGGCCCCAGCATTTT
few TRBJ1-5 TRBD1 TRBV19 CASNMLPGQGKQPQHF TGTGCCAGTAATATGCTGCCGGGACAGGGCAAACAGCCCCAGCATTTT
NA TRBJ1-5 NA TRBV6-5 CASGRLNHQPQHF TGTGCCAGCGGACGACTAAATCATCAGCCCCAGCATTTT
once TRBJ1-3 TRBD1 TRBV29-1 CSVDRGNTIYF TGCAGCGTTGACAGGGGGAACACCATATATTTT
NA TRBJ1-1 NA TRBV19 CASSGRRPLAEAFF TGTGCCAGTAGTGGCCGCAGGCCTCTCGCTGAAGCTTTCTTT
few TRBJ1-3 NA TRBV9 CASSVGDGNTIYF TGTGCCAGCAGCGTGGGGGATGGAAACACCATATATTTT
few TRBJ1-5 TRBD1 TRBV9 CASSVGTGDNQPQHF TGTGCCAGCAGCGTAGGGACAGGAGACAATCAGCCCCAGCATTTT
NA TRBJ1-2 NA TRBV7-2 CASSPAGREAYGYTF TGTGCCAGCAGCCCAGCGGGCAGGGAGGCCTATGGCTACACCTTC
NA TRBJ2-1 TRBD2 TRBV2 CASSYSGGNNEQFF TGTGCCAGCTCCTATAGCGGGGGCAACAATGAGCAGTTCTTC
NA TRBJ1-4 TRBD1 TRBV18 CASSTQGTSDEKLFF TGTGCCAGCTCAACACAGGGGACGTCAGATGAAAAACTGTTTTTT
NA TRBJ1-2 TRBD1 TRBV6-1 CASSELAGGNYGYTF TGTGCCAGCAGTGAACTGGCAGGGGGCAACTATGGCTACACCTTC
NA TRBJ1-1 TRBD1 TRBV25-1 CASRDRGNPNTEAFF TGTGCCAGCAGGGACAGGGGGAATCCGAACACTGAAGCTTTCTTT
NA TRBJ2-1 TRBD2 TRBV7-8 CASSLVSGTYNEQFF TGTGCCAGCAGCTTAGTTAGCGGGACATACAATGAGCAGTTCTTC